The clone carrying this TCR beta chain showed up just a few times. One entry per CDR3 protein results from TCRdb running MiXCR on the 5' RACE reads. The sample includes over 85,000 distinct CDR3 sequences, roughly 12% seen only once; the top ten take 3% to 4.5%. The data are from a study of early T cells in non-severe SARS-CoV-2 infection. Germline-derived CDR1 and CDR2 are DFQATT and SNEGSKA (reference sequence). The CDR3 runs to 14 residues. The J segment lost 5 bases and the V segment lost 2 bases, leaving 5 bases of the junction unmatched. The sequencing here drew on whole blood, taken at baseline. The chain combines TRBV20-1 with TRBJ1-5; 8 bases match TRBD1. This sequence was found in an adult who was a healthcare worker with PCR-confirmed SARS-CoV-2 infection or an uninfected control (not recorded which). CDR3 residues: CSARPRGPDQPQHF. Written as DNA, the CDR3 is TGCAGTGCTAGACCCAGGGGGCCCGATCAGCCCCAGCATTTT.